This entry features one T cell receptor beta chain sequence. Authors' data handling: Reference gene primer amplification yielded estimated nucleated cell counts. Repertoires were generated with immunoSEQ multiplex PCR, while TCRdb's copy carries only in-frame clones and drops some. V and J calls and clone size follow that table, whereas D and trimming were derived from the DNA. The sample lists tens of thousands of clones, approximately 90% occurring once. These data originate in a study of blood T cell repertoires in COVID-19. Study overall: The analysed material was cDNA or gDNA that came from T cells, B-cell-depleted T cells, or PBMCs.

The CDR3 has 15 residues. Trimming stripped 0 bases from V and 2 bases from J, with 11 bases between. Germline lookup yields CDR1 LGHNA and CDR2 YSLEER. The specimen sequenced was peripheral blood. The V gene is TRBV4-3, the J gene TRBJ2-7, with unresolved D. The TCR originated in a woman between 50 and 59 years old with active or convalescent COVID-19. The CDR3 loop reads CASSQDAAGTYEQYF. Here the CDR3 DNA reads TGCGCCAGCAGCCAAGATGCGGCCGGAACCTACGAGCAGTACTTC.